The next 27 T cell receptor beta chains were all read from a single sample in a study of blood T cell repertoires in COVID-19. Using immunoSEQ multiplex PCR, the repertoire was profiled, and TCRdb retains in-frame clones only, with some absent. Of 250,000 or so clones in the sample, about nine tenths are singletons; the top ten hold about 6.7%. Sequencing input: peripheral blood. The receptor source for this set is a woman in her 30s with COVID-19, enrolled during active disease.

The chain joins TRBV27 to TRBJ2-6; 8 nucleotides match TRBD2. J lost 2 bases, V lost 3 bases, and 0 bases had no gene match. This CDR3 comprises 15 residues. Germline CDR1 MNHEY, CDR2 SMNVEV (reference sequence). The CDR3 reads CASSFGGAGANVLTF. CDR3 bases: TGTGCCAGCAGTTTCGGGGGGGCTGGGGCCAACGTCCTGACTTTC.

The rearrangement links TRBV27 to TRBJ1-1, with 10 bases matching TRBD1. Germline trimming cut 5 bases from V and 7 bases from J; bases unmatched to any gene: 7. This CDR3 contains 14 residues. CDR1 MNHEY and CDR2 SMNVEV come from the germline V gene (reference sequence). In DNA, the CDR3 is TGTGCCAGCAGTATCGACAGGGGGCAGGGTGAAGCTTTCTTT. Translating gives CASSIDRGQGEAFF.

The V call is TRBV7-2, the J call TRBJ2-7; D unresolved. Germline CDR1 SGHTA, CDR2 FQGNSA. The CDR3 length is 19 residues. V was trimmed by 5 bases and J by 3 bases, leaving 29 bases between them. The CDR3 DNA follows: TGTGCCAGCAGCCCACCACGTGGATTATACGGCGGAAACTTCTACGAGCAGTACTTC. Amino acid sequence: CASSPPRGLYGGNFYEQYF.

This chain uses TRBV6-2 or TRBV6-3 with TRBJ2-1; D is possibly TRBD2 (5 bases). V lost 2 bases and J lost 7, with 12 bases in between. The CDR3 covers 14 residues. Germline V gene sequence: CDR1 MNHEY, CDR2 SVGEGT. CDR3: CASSYPGRENEQFF. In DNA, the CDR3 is TGTGCCAGCAGTTACCCGGGGAGAGAGAATGAGCAGTTCTTC.

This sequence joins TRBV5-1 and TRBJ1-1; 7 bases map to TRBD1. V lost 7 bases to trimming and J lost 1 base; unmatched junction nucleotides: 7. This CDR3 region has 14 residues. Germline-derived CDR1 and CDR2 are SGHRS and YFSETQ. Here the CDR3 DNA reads TGCGCCAGCGGTGGACAGGTGTCGAACACTGAAGCTTTCTTT. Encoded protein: CASGGQVSNTEAFF.

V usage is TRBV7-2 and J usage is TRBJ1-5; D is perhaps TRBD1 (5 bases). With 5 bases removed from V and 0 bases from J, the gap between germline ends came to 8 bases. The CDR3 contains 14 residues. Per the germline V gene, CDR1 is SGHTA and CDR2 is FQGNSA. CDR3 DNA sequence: TGTGCCAGCAGCAAGGGGTATAGCAATCAGCCCCAGCATTTT. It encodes CASSKGYSNQPQHF.

CDR3 in DNA: TGTGCCAGCAGCTCTCGACCCGGACTAGCGGTCAATGAGCAGTTCTTC. Translated: CASSSRPGLAVNEQFF. This chain links TRBV7-8 with TRBJ2-1, with 10 bases matching TRBD2. This CDR3 is 16 amino acids long. The germline V gene has CDR1 SGHVS and CDR2 FQNEAQ. Germline trimming cut 4 bases from V and 6 bases from J; bases unmatched to any gene: 9. The full variable domain, in which reference TRBV7-8 and TRBJ2-1 provide the parts outside the CDR3, is GAGVSQSPRYKVAKRGQDVALRCDPISGHVSLFWYQQALGQGPEFLTYFQNEAQLDKSGLPSDRFFAERPEGSVSTLKIQRTQQEDSAVYLCASSSRPGLAVNEQFFGPGTRLTVL.

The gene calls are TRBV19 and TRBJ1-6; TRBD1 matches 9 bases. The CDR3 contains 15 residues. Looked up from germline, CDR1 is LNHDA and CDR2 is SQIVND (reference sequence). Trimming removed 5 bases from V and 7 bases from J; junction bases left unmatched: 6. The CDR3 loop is CASSLLGTGNSPLHF. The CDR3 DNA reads TGTGCCAGTAGTCTCCTTGGGACAGGGAATTCACCCCTCCACTTT. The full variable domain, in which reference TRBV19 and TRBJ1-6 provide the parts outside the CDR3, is DGGITQSPKYLFRKEGQNVTLSCEQNLNHDAMYWYRQDPGQGLRLIYYSQIVNDFQKGDIAEGYSVSREKKESFPLTVTSAQKNPTAFYLCASSLLGTGNSPLHFGNGTRLTVT.

CDR3 DNA: TGTGCCAGCAGCTTGGAGCGGGGACGCACAGATACGCAGTATTTT. This translates into CASSLERGRTDTQYF. The rearrangement joins TRBV7-2 to TRBJ2-3, with TRBD2 matching 7 bases. This CDR3 has 15 residues. Germline V gene sequence: CDR1 SGHTA, CDR2 FQGNSA. V was clipped by 3 bases and J by 1 base; unmatched bases: 4.

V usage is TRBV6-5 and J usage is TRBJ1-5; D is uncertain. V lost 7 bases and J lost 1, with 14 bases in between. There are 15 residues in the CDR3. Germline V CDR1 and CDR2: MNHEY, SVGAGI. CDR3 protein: CASILEPWSNQPQHF. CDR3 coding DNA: TGTGCCAGCATCCTGGAGCCGTGGAGCAATCAGCCCCAGCATTTT.

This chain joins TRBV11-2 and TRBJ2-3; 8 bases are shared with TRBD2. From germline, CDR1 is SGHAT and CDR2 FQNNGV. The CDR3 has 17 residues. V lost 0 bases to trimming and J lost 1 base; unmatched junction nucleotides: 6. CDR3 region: CASSLDQGLEGTDTQYF. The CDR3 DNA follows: TGTGCCAGCAGCTTAGATCAGGGACTAGAAGGCACAGATACGCAGTATTTT.

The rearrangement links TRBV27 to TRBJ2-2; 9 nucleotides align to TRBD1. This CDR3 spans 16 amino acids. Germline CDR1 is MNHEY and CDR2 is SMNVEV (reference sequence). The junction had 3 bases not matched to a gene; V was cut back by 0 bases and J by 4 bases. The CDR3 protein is CASSLSGQGFTGELFF. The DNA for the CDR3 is TGTGCCAGCAGTTTATCGGGACAGGGATTCACCGGGGAGCTGTTTTTT.

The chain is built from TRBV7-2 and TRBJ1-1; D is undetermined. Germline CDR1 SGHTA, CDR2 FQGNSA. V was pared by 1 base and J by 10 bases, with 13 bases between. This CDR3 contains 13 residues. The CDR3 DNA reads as TGTGCCAGCAGCTTAGTTATTCGGGGTCGAGCTTTCTTT. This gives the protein CASSLVIRGRAFF.

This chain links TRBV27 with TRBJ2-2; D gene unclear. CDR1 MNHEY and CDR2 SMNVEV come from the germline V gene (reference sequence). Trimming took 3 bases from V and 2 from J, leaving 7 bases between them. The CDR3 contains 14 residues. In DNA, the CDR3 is TGTGCCAGCAGTTTGGGCAGTAACACCGGGGAGCTGTTTTTT. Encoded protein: CASSLGSNTGELFF.

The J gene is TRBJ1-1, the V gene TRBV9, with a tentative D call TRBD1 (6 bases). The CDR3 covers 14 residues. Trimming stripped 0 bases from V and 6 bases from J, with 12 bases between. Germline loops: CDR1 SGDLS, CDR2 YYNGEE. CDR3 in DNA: TGTGCCAGCAGCGTAGGGAACCCAGGGGCTGAAGCTTTCTTT. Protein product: CASSVGNPGAEAFF.

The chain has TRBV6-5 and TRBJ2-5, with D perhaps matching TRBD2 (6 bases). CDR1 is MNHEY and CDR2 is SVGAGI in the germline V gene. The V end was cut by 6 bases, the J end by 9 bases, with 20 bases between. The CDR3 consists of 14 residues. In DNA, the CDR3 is TGTGCCAGCAGCCCCCGGGACTTCCAAGGGGCCCAGTACTTC. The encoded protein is CASSPRDFQGAQYF.

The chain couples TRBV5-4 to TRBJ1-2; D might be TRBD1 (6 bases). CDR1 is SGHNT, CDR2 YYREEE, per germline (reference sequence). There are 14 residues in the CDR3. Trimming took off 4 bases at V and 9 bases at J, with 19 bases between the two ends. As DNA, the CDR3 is TGTGCCAGCAGCCCCGGACAGATTCTTGGAAGCTACACCTTC. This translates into CASSPGQILGSYTF.

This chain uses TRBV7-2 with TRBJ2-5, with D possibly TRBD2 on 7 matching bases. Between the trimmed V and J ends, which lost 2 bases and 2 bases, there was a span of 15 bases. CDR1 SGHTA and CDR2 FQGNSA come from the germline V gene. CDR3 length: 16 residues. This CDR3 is CASSLLGGGLQETQYF. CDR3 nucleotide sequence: TGTGCCAGCAGCTTACTGGGCGGGGGCCTGCAAGAGACCCAGTACTTC.

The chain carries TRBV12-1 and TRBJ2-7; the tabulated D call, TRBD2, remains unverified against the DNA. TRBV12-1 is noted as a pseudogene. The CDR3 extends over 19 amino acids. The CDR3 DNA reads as TGTGCCAGCAGCACCACCGGGACTAGCGGGGGGGTTTTCTCCTACGAGCAGTACTTC. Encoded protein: CASSTTGTSGGVFSYEQYF.

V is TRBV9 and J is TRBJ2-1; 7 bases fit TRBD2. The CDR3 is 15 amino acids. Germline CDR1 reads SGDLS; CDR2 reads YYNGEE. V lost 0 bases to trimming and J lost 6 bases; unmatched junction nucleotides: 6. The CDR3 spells CASSVATSPSNEQFF. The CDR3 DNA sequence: TGTGCCAGCAGCGTAGCGACTAGCCCGTCCAATGAGCAGTTCTTC.

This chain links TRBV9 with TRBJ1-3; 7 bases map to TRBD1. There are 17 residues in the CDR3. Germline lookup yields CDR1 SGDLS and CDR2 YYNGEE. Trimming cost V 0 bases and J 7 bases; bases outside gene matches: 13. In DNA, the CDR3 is TGTGCCAGCAGCGTAGAATGGAACAGGGGAGGCGGGAACACCATATATTTT. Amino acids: CASSVEWNRGGGNTIYF.

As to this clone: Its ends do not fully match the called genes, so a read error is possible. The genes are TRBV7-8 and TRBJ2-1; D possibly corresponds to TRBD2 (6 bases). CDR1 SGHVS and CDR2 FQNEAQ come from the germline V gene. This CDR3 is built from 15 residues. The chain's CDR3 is CASSLARDFHNEQFF. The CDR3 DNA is TGTGCCAGCAGTTTAGCACGGGACTTTCACAATGAGCAGTTCTTC.

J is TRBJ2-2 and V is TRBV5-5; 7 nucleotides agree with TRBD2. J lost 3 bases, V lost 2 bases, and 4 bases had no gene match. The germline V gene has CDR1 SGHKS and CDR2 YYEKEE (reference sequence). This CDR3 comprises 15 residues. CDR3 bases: TGTGCCAGCAGCTTTCCTAGCGGCTACACCGGGGAGCTGTTTTTT. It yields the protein CASSFPSGYTGELFF.

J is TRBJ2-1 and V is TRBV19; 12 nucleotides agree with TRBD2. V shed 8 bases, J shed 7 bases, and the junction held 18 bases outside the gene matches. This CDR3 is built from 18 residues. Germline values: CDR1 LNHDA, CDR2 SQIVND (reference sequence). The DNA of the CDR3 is TGTGCCAGTTTGAGGGAGTCCCCGACTAGCGGGAGCCGTAATGAGCAGTTCTTC. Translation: CASLRESPTSGSRNEQFF. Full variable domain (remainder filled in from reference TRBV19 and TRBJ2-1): DGGITQSPKYLFRKEGQNVTLSCEQNLNHDAMYWYRQDPGQGLRLIYYSQIVNDFQKGDIAEGYSVSREKKESFPLTVTSAQKNPTAFYLCASLRESPTSGSRNEQFFGPGTRLTVL.

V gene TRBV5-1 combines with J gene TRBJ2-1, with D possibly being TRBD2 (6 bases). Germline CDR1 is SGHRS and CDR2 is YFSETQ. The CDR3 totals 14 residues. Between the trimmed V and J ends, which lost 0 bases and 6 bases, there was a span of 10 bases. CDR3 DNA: TGCGCCAGCAGCTTGGTTCTAGCGAGCAATGAGCAGTTCTTC. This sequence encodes CASSLVLASNEQFF. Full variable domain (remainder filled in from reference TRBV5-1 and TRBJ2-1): KAGVTQTPRYLIKTRGQQVTLSCSPISGHRSVSWYQQTPGQGLQFLFEYFSETQRNKGNFPGRFSGRQFSNSRSEMNVSTLELGDSALYLCASSLVLASNEQFFGPGTRLTVL.

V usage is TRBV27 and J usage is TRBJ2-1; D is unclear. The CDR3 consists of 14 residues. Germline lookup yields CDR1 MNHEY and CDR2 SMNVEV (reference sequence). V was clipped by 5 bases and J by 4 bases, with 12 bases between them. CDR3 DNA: TGTGCCAGCAGTGCCCACCCCGGGTACAATGAGCAGTTCTTC. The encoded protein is CASSAHPGYNEQFF.

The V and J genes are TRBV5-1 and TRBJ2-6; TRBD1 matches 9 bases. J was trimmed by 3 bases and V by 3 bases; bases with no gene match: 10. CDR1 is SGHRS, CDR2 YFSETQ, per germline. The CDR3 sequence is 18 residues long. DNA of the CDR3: TGCGCCAGCAGCTCACGGACAGGGGCGGAAGGTGGGGCCAACGTCCTGACTTTC. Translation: CASSSRTGAEGGANVLTF.